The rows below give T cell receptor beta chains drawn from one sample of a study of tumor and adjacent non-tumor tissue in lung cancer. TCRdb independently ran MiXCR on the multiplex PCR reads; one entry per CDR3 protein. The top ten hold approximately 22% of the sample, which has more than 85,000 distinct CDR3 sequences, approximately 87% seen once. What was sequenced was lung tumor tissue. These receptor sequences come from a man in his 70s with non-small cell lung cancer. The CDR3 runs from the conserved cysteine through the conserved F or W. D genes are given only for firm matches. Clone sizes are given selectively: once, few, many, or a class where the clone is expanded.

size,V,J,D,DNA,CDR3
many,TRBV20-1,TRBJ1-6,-,TGCAGTGCTAGAGAAACAGGGAGGATCTACTATAATTCACCCCTCCACTTT,CSARETGRIYYNSPLHF
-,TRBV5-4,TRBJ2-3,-,TGTGTCAGCAGTTTACAGGGTCCAGATATGCAGTATTTT,CVSSLQGPDMQYF
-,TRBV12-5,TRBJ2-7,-,TGTGCTAGTGGTTTGTTCTTATCAGGGGATGGAACCTACGAGCAATACTTC,CASGLFLSGDGTYEQYF
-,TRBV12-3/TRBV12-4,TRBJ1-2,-,TGTGCTAGCAGTTATTGTAGGGCTCTGCGTGGGGATGGTTACACCTTC,CASSYCRALRGDGYTF
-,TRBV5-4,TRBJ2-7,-,TGTGCCAGCAGCTTGGCGGTAACGGTGGATCGGGAGCAGTACTTC,CASSLAVTVDREQYF
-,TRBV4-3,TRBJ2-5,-,TGCGCCAGCAGCCAAGCCGGAGAGATGGGACAAGAGACCCACTACTTC,CASSQAGEMGQETHYF
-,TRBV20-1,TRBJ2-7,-,TGCAGTGTTAGCAGGGGGGACCACAGGGCTCACGAGCAGTACTTC,CSVSRGDHRAHEQYF
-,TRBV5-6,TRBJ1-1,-,TGTGCCAGCAGCTTCAGAGGGACATCGAACGCTGAAGCTTTCTTT,CASSFRGTSNAEAFF
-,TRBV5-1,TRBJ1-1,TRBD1,TGCGCCAGCAGCTTGCGAATCGGGACAGGACACACTGAAGCTTTCTTT,CASSLRIGTGHTEAFF
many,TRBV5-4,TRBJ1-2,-,TGTGCCAGCAGCTTGTATTTGGGAGGAGGGGAGGCTAACTATGGCTACACCTTC,CASSLYLGGGEANYGYTF
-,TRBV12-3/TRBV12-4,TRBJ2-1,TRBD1,TGTGTCAGCAGTTTCGGCAGGGGGAGTAAGCAGTTCTTC,CVSSFGRGSKQFF
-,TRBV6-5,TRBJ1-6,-,TGTGCCAACACCATTAGTAATTCACCGCTCCACTTT,CANTISNSPLHF
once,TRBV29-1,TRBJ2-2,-,TGCAGCGTTGGGACGAACACCGGGGAGCTGTTTTTT,CSVGTNTGELFF
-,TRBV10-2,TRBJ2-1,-,TGCGCCAGCAGATCCCCGGGACCCTATTCTCATGAGCAGTTCTTT,CASRSPGPYSHEQFF
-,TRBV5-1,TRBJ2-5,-,TGCGCCAGCAGCGGAATGAGACCGGGGGAGTCCCAGTACTTC,CASSGMRPGESQYF
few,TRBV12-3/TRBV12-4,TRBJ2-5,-,TGTGCCCGCAGCGGGCTAGCAGGAGTGATGGAGACCCAGTACTTC,CARSGLAGVMETQYF
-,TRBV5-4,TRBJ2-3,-,TGTGCCAACAACGGTGGGGGCGGGGGCCGGGATACGCAGTATTTT,CANNGGGGGRDTQYF
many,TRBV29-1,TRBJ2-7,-,TGCAGCGTGGCTTGGACAGACTCCTACGAGCAGTACTTC,CSVAWTDSYEQYF
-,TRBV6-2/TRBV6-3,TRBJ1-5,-,TGTGCAAGCTGTTATCAGCCCCAGCCCCAGCATTTT,CASCYQPQPQHF
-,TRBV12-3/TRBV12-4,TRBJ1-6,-,TGTGCCGGCAGTTTGGGCTCAGGGAATTCACCCATCCACTTT,CAGSLGSGNSPIHF
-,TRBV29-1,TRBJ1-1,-,TGCAGCGCAGGATCAGGGTCCGAATACACTGAAGCTTTCTTT,CSAGSGSEYTEAFF
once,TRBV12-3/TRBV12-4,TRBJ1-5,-,TGTGCCAACAGTCCAGATGGCCAGTCCCAGCATTTT,CANSPDGQSQHF
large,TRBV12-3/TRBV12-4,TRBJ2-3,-,TGTGCCAGCAGTATTAAAGATACGCAGTATTTT,CASSIKDTQYF
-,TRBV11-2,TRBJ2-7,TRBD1,TGTGCTAGCAGCCACGGGACAGGGCCCTCCTACGAGCAGCACTTC,CASSHGTGPSYEQHF
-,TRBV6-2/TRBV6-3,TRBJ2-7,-,TGTGCCAGGAGACTAGTGGGACCGACCTACGAGCAGTACTTC,CARRLVGPTYEQYF
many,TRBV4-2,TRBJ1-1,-,TGTGCCAGCGGCCAACGGCGTCAACAGTACACTGAAGCTTTCTTT,CASGQRRQQYTEAFF
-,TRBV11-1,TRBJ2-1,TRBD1,TGTGCCATCAGCGCCCGGCCGGGACAGGGACCACATGAGCAGTTCTTC,CAISARPGQGPHEQFF
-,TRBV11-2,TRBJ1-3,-,-,CASGHTWAPGNTVYF
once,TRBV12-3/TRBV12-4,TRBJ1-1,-,TGTGCCATCACGGTTGACTCACACACTGAAGCTCTCTTT,CAITVDSHTEALF
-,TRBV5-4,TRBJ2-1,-,TGTGCCTACAGCATTGGGGGCAGGGTGGGGAATGAGCAGTTCTTC,CAYSIGGRVGNEQFF
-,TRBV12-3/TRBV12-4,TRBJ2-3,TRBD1,TGTACCAGCAGAGGACAGGGTGATGGTCAGCCCCAGTATTTT,CTSRGQGDGQPQYF
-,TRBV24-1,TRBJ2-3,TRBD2,TGTGCCACCAGTGATTGGGGGACTATCGGGAGGAATGTGCACGGCACAGATACGCAGTATTTT,CATSDWGTIGRNVHGTDTQYF
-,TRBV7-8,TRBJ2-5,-,TGTGCCAGCAGGTTTGGAGGCGGACCTGGGGAGACCCAGTACTTC,CASRFGGGPGETQYF
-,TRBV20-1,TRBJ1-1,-,TGCAGTGCTACGGGGAGATATTCCGCTTTCTTT,CSATGRYSAFF